Below, 12 T cell receptor beta chains from the same sample are listed, as sequenced in a study of beta chain features in type 1 diabetes. Expressed TCRB transcripts were sequenced because the entire RNA isolate underwent reverse transcription. This table comes from immunoSEQ multiplex PCR, and its TCRdb copy is limited to in-frame clones, with some not included. The profile shows 400,000 to 450,000 clones, approximately 15% of them singletons. The sample consisted of naive CD4+ T cells from blood. Every receptor here comes from a young man in good health.

This clone was counted a few times. J is TRBJ2-5 and V is TRBV29-1, with a tentative D call TRBD2 (6 bases). Germline CDR1 and CDR2: SQVTM and ANQGSEA. Trimming removed 7 bases at V and 1 base at J, with 28 bases between. The CDR3 loop spans 18 amino acids. CDR3 sequence reads: CSASRWFRRELIQETQYF. The CDR3 DNA is TGCAGCGCTAGTCGGTGGTTCCGTCGGGAGCTGATCCAAGAGACCCAGTACTTC.

This clone showed up just a few times. V and J are TRBV9 and TRBJ2-1; TRBD2 matches at 11 bases. The CDR3 consists of 17 residues. CDR1 SGDLS and CDR2 YYNGEE come from the germline V gene. Trimming removed 4 bases from V and 0 bases from J; junction bases left unmatched: 6. The CDR3 protein is CASSNIAGGPSYNEQFF. The CDR3 nucleotides are TGTGCCAGCAGCAACATAGCGGGAGGGCCCTCCTACAATGAGCAGTTCTTC.

Notes on this clone: Distinct nucleotide sequences in the sample also encode this CDR3. This rearrangement joins TRBV30 to TRBJ1-1, with D tentatively TRBD1 (6 bases). Trimming left V 3 bases short and J 7 bases short, with 9 bases between. The CDR3 is made up of 11 amino acids. Germline loops: CDR1 GTSNPN, CDR2 SVGIG (reference sequence). The CDR3 sequence is CAWRRTVEAFF. The CDR3 bases are TGTGCCTGGAGGAGGACAGTTGAAGCTTTCTTT.

This clone has just a few counts. The rearrangement joins TRBV30 to TRBJ1-1, with D possibly being TRBD1 (6 bases). The CDR3 contains 14 residues. Trimming shortened V by 4 bases and J by 1 base, and 13 bases separated the two germline ends. CDR1 is GTSNPN, CDR2 SVGIG, per germline (reference sequence). DNA for the CDR3: TGTGCCTGGAACCCGGGACATCAGAACACTGAAGCTTTCTTT. Residues: CAWNPGHQNTEAFF.

This clone has only a few counts. The gene calls are TRBV7-9 and TRBJ2-3, with D perhaps assigned TRBD1 or TRBD2 (5 bases each). The length of the CDR3 is 15 residues. Trimming took 6 bases from V and 6 from J, leaving 19 bases between them. Germline V gene sequence: CDR1 SEHNR, CDR2 FQNEAQ (reference sequence). CDR3 protein: CASRKGRYGWDTQYF. CDR3 DNA: TGTGCCAGCAGGAAGGGACGCTATGGGTGGGATACGCAGTATTTT.

The V call is TRBV4-3, the J call TRBJ2-3, with 9 bases identical to TRBD1. V lost 4 bases, J lost 6 bases, and 2 bases stayed unmatched. CDR1 and CDR2 from the germline V gene are LGHNA and YSLEER. The CDR3 contains 13 residues. CDR3 coding DNA: TGCGCCAGCAGCCGGGACAGGGCGGATACGCAGTATTTT. It is translated as CASSRDRADTQYF.

The gene calls are TRBV2 and TRBJ2-6, with a tentative D call TRBD2 (5 bases). Germline V gene lookup returns CDR1 SNHLY and CDR2 FYNNEI. Trimming took 6 bases from V and 0 from J, leaving 21 bases between them. The CDR3 is 19 residues long. The DNA of the CDR3 is TGTGCCAGCAGGAAAAAGAGGGTAAACGTACACTCTGGGGCCAACGTCCTGACTTTC. Protein: CASRKKRVNVHSGANVLTF. Looking up the rest from reference TRBV2 and TRBJ2-6 gives the full variable domain: EPEVTQTPSHQVTQMGQEVILRCVPISNHLYFYWYRQILGQKVEFLVSFYNNEISEKSEIFDDQFSVERPDGSNFTLKIRSTKLEDSAMYFCASRKKRVNVHSGANVLTFGAGSRLTVL.

The genes are TRBV5-1 and TRBJ2-5, with a weak D call TRBD2 (7 bases). Germline assignment: CDR1 SGHRS and CDR2 YFSETQ. The length of the CDR3 is 15 residues. V was clipped by 4 bases and J by 1 base, with 14 bases between them. The CDR3: CASSRARGLQETQYF. The DNA of the CDR3 is TGCGCCAGCAGCAGGGCGCGGGGGCTCCAAGAGACCCAGTACTTC. Together with reference TRBV5-1 and TRBJ2-5, the CDR3 gives the full variable domain: KAGVTQTPRYLIKTRGQQVTLSCSPISGHRSVSWYQQTPGQGLQFLFEYFSETQRNKGNFPGRFSGRQFSNSRSEMNVSTLELGDSALYLCASSRARGLQETQYFGPGTRLLVL.

This clone turned up a few times. The chain recombines TRBV19 with TRBJ2-1, with D perhaps matching TRBD1 or TRBD2 (6 bases each). This CDR3 has 14 residues. The germline CDR1 and CDR2 sequences are LNHDA and SQIVND (reference sequence). The germline V and J ends were trimmed by 4 bases and 8 bases, with 15 bases remaining between them. This CDR3 reads CASSTKGGRYEQFF. The CDR3 nucleotides are TGTGCCAGTAGTACCAAGGGGGGTCGATATGAGCAGTTCTTC. The entire variable domain, with the rest obtained from reference TRBV19 and TRBJ2-1, is as follows: DGGITQSPKYLFRKEGQNVTLSCEQNLNHDAMYWYRQDPGQGLRLIYYSQIVNDFQKGDIAEGYSVSREKKESFPLTVTSAQKNPTAFYLCASSTKGGRYEQFFGPGTRLTVL.

This clone was counted only a few times. The chain recombines TRBV5-4 with TRBJ2-1; D is perhaps TRBD1 (6 bases). V lost 3 bases to trimming and J lost 9 bases, with 16 bases between them. The CDR3 covers 14 residues. CDR1 is SGHNT and CDR2 is YYREEE in the germline V gene (reference sequence). CDR3 sequence: CASSSPPGQSEQFF. CDR3 sequence (DNA): TGTGCCAGCAGCTCCCCCCCGGGACAAAGTGAGCAGTTCTTC.

V is TRBV25-1 and J is TRBJ2-1, with a possible D match to TRBD2 (6 bases). Trimming removed 5 bases at V and 5 bases at J, with 13 bases between. Germline V gene data show CDR1 as MGHDK and CDR2 as SYGVNS. This CDR3 has 14 amino acids. The CDR3 loop reads CASSPVGLNNEQFF. The CDR3 DNA is TGTGCCAGCAGTCCGGTGGGACTGAACAATGAGCAGTTCTTC.

This clone was seen a few times. The rearrangement links TRBV18 to TRBJ1-2; D unresolved. Trimming removed 2 bases from V and 1 base from J, with 11 bases in between. Germline V gives CDR1 KGHSH, CDR2 LQKENI. The length of the CDR3 is 15 residues. Written as DNA, the CDR3 is TGTGCCAGCTCACCAGGAATGCGAGATAACTATGGCTACACCTTC. As protein: CASSPGMRDNYGYTF.